This is a list of T cell receptor beta chains from one sample in a study of blood T cell repertoires in COVID-19. Sequencing used immunoSEQ multiplex PCR; TCRdb keeps in-frame clones, though not all of them. The data show just over 95,000 clones, more than 75% seen once. The sequencing sample was made of peripheral blood. The source is a man aged 80 or over with acute or convalescent COVID-19. Each CDR3 is given with its conserved first and last residue. D genes are given only for firm matches. Expanded clones get a size class; other rows say once, few or many, or leave the size out.

abundance	d_gene	v_gene	j_gene	CDR3nt	CDR3aa
NA	TRBD1	TRBV5-4	TRBJ1-2	TGTGCCATCGGGGGGGGGACAGTTAACTATGGCTACACCTTC	CAIGGGTVNYGYTF
NA	NA	TRBV5-8	TRBJ2-3	TGTGCCAGCAGCTTGGGACAGTACACAGATACGCAGTATTTT	CASSLGQYTDTQYF
NA	NA	TRBV10-1	TRBJ1-6	TGCGCCAGCAGTGAAAAGCCCAATTCACCCCTCCACTTT	CASSEKPNSPLHF
NA	TRBD1	TRBV9	TRBJ1-5	TGTGCCAGCAGCCGAACAGGGGGCGGAAGCAATCAGCCCCAGCATTTT	CASSRTGGGSNQPQHF
NA	NA	TRBV7-2	TRBJ1-2	TGTGCCAGCAGCTTCGCCGGGACATTTAATGGCTACACCTTC	CASSFAGTFNGYTF
NA	TRBD1	TRBV6-1	TRBJ1-5	TGTGCCAGCAGTGAGGGGACAGTTAGCAATCAGCCCCAGCATTTT	CASSEGTVSNQPQHF
NA	NA	TRBV6-5	TRBJ2-7	TGTGCCAGCAGGCGGGGAGCAGGGCACTACGAGCAGTACTTC	CASRRGAGHYEQYF
NA	NA	TRBV18	TRBJ2-7	TGTGCCAGCTCACCTAACTACGAGCAGTACTTC	CASSPNYEQYF
NA	NA	TRBV10-1	TRBJ2-1	TGCGCCAGCAGCCGTGACGGGGAGCAGTTCTTC	CASSRDGEQFF
NA	NA	TRBV12-3/TRBV12-4	TRBJ1-5	TGTGCCAGCAGGCGGGCGGATCAGCCCCAGCATTTT	CASRRADQPQHF
NA	NA	TRBV7-2	TRBJ2-1	TGTGCCAGCAGCTTAGCGCAGGACTACAATGAGCAGTTCTTC	CASSLAQDYNEQFF
once	NA	TRBV30	TRBJ1-6	TGTGCCTGGAGTGTAAGCGGGAGCTCCTATAATTCACCCCTCCACTTT	CAWSVSGSSYNSPLHF
NA	NA	TRBV14	TRBJ2-7	TGTGCCAGCAGCCAAGGTAGATATATCTACGAGCAGTACTTC	CASSQGRYIYEQYF
NA	TRBD1	TRBV12-3/TRBV12-4	TRBJ2-3	TGTGCCAGCAACGGACAGGGGACAGATACGCAGTATTTT	CASNGQGTDTQYF
NA	NA	TRBV12-3/TRBV12-4	TRBJ2-3	TGTGCCAGCAGCAGACAGACAGATACGCAGTATTTT	CASSRQTDTQYF
once	NA	TRBV3-1/TRBV3-2	TRBJ2-4	TGTGCCAGCAGCCAAGATCTGGCAGGGGGGGCCAAAAACATTCAGTACTTC	CASSQDLAGGAKNIQYF
NA	TRBD2	TRBV7-2	TRBJ2-7	TGTGCCAGCAGCTCCCTAGCGGGTCCATACGAGCAGTACTTC	CASSSLAGPYEQYF
NA	NA	TRBV24-1	TRBJ2-1	TGTGCCACCAGTGATTTGGGTCTCAGCAATGAGCAGTTCTTC	CATSDLGLSNEQFF
once	NA	TRBV24-1	TRBJ2-2	TGTGCCACCAGTGACCGACTAGTCTCCGGGGAGCTGTTTTTT	CATSDRLVSGELFF
once	TRBD1	TRBV14	TRBJ1-4	TGTGCCAGCAGCCACAACCAGGGGGATTTGGGAAAACTGTTTTTT	CASSHNQGDLGKLFF
NA	NA	TRBV28	TRBJ1-1	TGTGCCAGCAGTACACAACATGAAGCTTTCTTT	CASSTQHEAFF
NA	NA	TRBV5-1	TRBJ2-5	TGCGCCAGCAGCTTAATAGGGGATGGTGAGACCCAGTACTTC	CASSLIGDGETQYF
NA	NA	TRBV30	TRBJ2-6	TGTGCCTGGACTAGGGAAGGGGCCGGGGCCAACGTCCTGACTTTC	CAWTREGAGANVLTF
NA	TRBD1	TRBV6-6	TRBJ1-2	TGTGCCAGCAGTCGTCCCGGGACAGGGGCCAAGCCCTATGGCTACACCTTC	CASSRPGTGAKPYGYTF
NA	TRBD1	TRBV24-1	TRBJ2-1	TGTGCCACCAGTGATTCCGGGACAGGGGTTTACAATGAGCAGTTCTTC	CATSDSGTGVYNEQFF
NA	NA	TRBV3-1/TRBV3-2	TRBJ1-5	TGTGCCAGCACTCATACGGACAGATGCAATCAGCCCCAGCATTTT	CASTHTDRCNQPQHF
NA	NA	TRBV5-6	TRBJ2-1	TGTGCCAGCAGTGGGGTGCGGGGATCCAATGAGCAGTTCTTC	CASSGVRGSNEQFF
NA	NA	TRBV19	TRBJ1-5	TGTGCCAGTAGTAAGGGGCCTGGGGGCAATCAGCCCCAGCATTTT	CASSKGPGGNQPQHF
few	NA	TRBV7-9	TRBJ1-2	TGTGCCAGCAGCTTAGGACAGGTCTTTGGCTACACCTTC	CASSLGQVFGYTF
NA	NA	TRBV6-4	TRBJ1-1	TGTGCCACCTCCAGGGAGGAGGGCACTGAAGCTTTCTTT	CATSREEGTEAFF
NA	TRBD1	TRBV19	TRBJ1-6	TGTGCCAGTAGTACCGGGACAGCCAATTCACCCCTCCACTTT	CASSTGTANSPLHF
NA	TRBD2	TRBV3-1/TRBV3-2	TRBJ2-3	TGTGCCAGCAGCCAAGATAAAAGGGGAGCGGGAGGAAGTCGACGCACAGATACGCAGTATTTT	CASSQDKRGAGGSRRTDTQYF
NA	TRBD1	TRBV11-2	TRBJ1-4	TGTGCCAGCAGCTTGGACAGGGGGCGCGGAAAACTGTTTTTT	CASSLDRGRGKLFF
NA	NA	TRBV24-1	TRBJ2-3	TGTGCCACCATGAATGGGGGCGGTTCAGATACGCAGTATTTT	CATMNGGGSDTQYF
NA	TRBD1	TRBV5-8	TRBJ1-6	TGTGCCAGCAGCTCGGTTGGGACAGCCTCACCCCTCCACTTT	CASSSVGTASPLHF
NA	NA	TRBV28	TRBJ1-1	TGTGCCAGCAGTTCTCCCCAGGGTTTGAACACTGAAGCTTTCTTT	CASSSPQGLNTEAFF
NA	NA	TRBV6-2/TRBV6-3	TRBJ2-1	TGTGCCAGCAGTAACCGACCCCGGGGGCAGTTCTTC	CASSNRPRGQFF
NA	TRBD1	TRBV9	TRBJ2-1	TGTGCCAGCAGCCCGACAGGGGCGTCCTACAATGAGCAGTTCTTC	CASSPTGASYNEQFF
NA	NA	TRBV19	TRBJ2-3	TGTGCCAGTAGTATGAGAAGAGACACAGATACGCAGTATTTT	CASSMRRDTDTQYF
NA	TRBD1	TRBV28	TRBJ1-5	TGTGCCAGCAGTTGGGGTCAGGGGGGCAATCAGCCCCAGCATTTT	CASSWGQGGNQPQHF
few	NA	TRBV6-5	TRBJ2-7	TGTGCCAGCAGTACAAGGGGTGAAAGTAGGTACGAGCAGTACTTC	CASSTRGESRYEQYF
once	NA	TRBV19	TRBJ2-3	TGTGCCAGTAGTATAGGTGCAGGGAATGGAGATACGCAGTATTTT	CASSIGAGNGDTQYF
NA	NA	TRBV5-5	TRBJ1-2	TGTGCCAGCAGCTCGAAACCCGCGGCCATTAACTATGGCTACACCTTC	CASSSKPAAINYGYTF
NA	TRBD2	TRBV3-1/TRBV3-2	TRBJ2-1	TGTGCCAGCAGCCAAGCCGGGACTAGATACAATGAGCAGTTCTTC	CASSQAGTRYNEQFF
NA	NA	TRBV28	TRBJ2-1	TGTGCCAGCACCACGAACTTCAATGAGCAGTTCTTC	CASTTNFNEQFF
once	TRBD1	TRBV5-1	TRBJ2-7	TGCGCCAGCAGCTTGAGCCAGGGGGCAAAAGAGCAGTACTTC	CASSLSQGAKEQYF
NA	TRBD1	TRBV3-1/TRBV3-2	TRBJ1-5	TGTGCCAGCAGCCTAGGGACAGGGGCCGGGCCCCAGCATTTT	CASSLGTGAGPQHF
NA	TRBD1	TRBV5-4	TRBJ2-7	TGTGCCAGCAGCCCGACAGGGAACTACGAGCAGTACTTC	CASSPTGNYEQYF
NA	NA	TRBV4-3	TRBJ2-7	TGCGCCAGCAGCCAAGATTCTAACAGGGTGGGAGAGGTGCAGTACTTC	CASSQDSNRVGEVQYF
NA	TRBD2	TRBV7-2	TRBJ2-1	TGTGCCAGCAGCACCCAATCTAGCGGGAGAGGCTCCTACAATGAGCAGTTCTTC	CASSTQSSGRGSYNEQFF
NA	NA	TRBV23-1	TRBJ1-5	TGCGCCAGCAGTCAATTTCCATTTGGCAGGAGGAAAAGCAATCAGCCCCAGCATTTT	CASSQFPFGRRKSNQPQHF
NA	NA	TRBV7-2	TRBJ2-3	TGTGCCAGCAGCTTAGCCTCTTCATGGGGGCTGTCCACAGATACGCAGTATTTT	CASSLASSWGLSTDTQYF
NA	TRBD2	TRBV19	TRBJ2-1	TGTGCCAGTAGTATAGATCAAGGACTAGCTACAAATGAGCAGTTCTTC	CASSIDQGLATNEQFF
NA	TRBD1	TRBV29-1	TRBJ2-7	TGCAGCGTGCCACGGGACAGCGCGGGCGAGCAGTACTTC	CSVPRDSAGEQYF
NA	NA	TRBV19	TRBJ2-4	TGTGCCAGTAGTATACAGGAAAACATTCAGTACTTC	CASSIQENIQYF
NA	NA	TRBV7-2	TRBJ2-7	TGTGCCAGCAGCCCCACCGGGACACAGAGTTCCTACGAGCAGTACTTC	CASSPTGTQSSYEQYF
NA	NA	TRBV27	TRBJ2-3	TGTGCCAGCAGTTTATTCAGGGGTGGGAGCACAGATACGCAGTATTTT	CASSLFRGGSTDTQYF
NA	NA	TRBV28	TRBJ2-7	TGTGCCAGCAGTTTATGGATTAGTAGCCCCCGCGAGCAGTACTTC	CASSLWISSPREQYF
NA	NA	TRBV19	TRBJ1-2	TGTGCCAGTAGGGGGACATTCTATGGCTACACCTTC	CASRGTFYGYTF